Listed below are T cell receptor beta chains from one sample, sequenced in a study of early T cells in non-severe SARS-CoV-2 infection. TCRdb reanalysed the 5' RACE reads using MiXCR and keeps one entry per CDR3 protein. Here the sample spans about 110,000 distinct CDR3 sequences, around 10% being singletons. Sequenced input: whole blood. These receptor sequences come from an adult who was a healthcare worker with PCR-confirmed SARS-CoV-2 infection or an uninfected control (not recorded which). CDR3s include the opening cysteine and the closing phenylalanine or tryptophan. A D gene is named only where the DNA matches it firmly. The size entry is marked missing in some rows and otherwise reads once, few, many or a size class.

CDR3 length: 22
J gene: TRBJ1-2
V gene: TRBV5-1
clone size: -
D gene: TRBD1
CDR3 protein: CASSLEVRYDREEVDSNYGYTF
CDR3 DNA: TGCGCCAGCAGCTTGGAGGTGAGATACGACAGGGAGGAAGTAGATTCTAACTATGGCTACACCTTC

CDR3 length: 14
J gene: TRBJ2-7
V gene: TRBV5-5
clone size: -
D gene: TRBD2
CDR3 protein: CASSLDLAGSEQYF
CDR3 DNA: TGTGCCAGCAGCTTGGACCTAGCGGGGAGTGAGCAGTACTTC

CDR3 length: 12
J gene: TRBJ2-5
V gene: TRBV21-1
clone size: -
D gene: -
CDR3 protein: CAAWGVQETQYF
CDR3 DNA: TGTGCCGCGTGGGGCGTTCAAGAGACCCAGTACTTC

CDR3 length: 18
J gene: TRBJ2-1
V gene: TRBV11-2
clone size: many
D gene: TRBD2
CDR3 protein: CASSSGGMGLAGVDEQFF
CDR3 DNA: TGTGCCAGCAGCTCCGGCGGAATGGGGCTAGCGGGGGTGGATGAGCAGTTCTTC

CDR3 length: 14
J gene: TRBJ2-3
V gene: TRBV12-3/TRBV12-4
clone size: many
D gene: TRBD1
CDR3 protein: CASRPGQRGDTQYF
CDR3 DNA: TGTGCCAGCAGACCGGGACAGCGCGGGGATACGCAGTATTTT

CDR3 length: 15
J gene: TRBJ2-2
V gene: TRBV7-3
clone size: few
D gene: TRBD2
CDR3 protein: CASSATSGQAGELFF
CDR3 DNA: TGTGCCAGCAGCGCGACTAGCGGTCAAGCCGGGGAGCTGTTTTTT

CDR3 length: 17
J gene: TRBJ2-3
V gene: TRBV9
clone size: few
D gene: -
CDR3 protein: CASSPGLGWGSTDTQYF
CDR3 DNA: TGTGCCAGCAGCCCTGGCCTCGGCTGGGGTAGCACAGATACGCAGTATTTT

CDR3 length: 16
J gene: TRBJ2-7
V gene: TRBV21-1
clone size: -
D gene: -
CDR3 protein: CASSKCVLVLSYEQYF
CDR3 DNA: TGTGCCAGCAGCAAATGTGTACTAGTGCTCTCCTACGAGCAGTACTTC

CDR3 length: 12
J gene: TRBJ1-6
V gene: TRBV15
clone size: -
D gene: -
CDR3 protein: CATSRGVPPLHF
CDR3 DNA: TGTGCCACCAGCAGAGGAGTCCCACCCCTCCACTTT

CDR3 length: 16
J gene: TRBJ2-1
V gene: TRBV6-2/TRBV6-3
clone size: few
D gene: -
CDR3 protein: CASSYEGGPSYNEQFF
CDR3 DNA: TGTGCCAGCAGTTACGAGGGGGGCCCGTCCTACAATGAGCAGTTCTTC

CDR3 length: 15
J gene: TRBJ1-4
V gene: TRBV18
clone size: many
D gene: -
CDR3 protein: CASSPSKREDEKLFF
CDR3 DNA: TGTGCCAGCTCGCCTTCTAAAAGGGAGGATGAAAAACTGTTTTTT

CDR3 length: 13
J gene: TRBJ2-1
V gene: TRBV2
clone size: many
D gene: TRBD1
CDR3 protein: CASSIQGAGEQFF
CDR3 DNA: TGTGCCAGCAGCATACAGGGGGCGGGTGAGCAGTTCTTC

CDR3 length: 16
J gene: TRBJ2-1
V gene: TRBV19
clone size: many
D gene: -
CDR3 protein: CASSIGRLPSYNEQFF
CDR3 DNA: TGTGCCAGTAGTATTGGGCGACTTCCCTCCTACAATGAGCAGTTCTTC

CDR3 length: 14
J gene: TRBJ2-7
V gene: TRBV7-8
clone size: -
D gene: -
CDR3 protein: CASSLDAPSYEQYF
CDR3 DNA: TGTGCCAGCAGCTTAGATGCACCCAGCTACGAGCAGTACTTC

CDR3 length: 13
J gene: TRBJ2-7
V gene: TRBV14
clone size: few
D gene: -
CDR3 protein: CASSQARATSQYF
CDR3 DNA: TGTGCCAGCAGCCAAGCCAGAGCTACGAGCCAGTACTTC

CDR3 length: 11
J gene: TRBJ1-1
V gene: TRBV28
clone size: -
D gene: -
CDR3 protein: CASRSHTEAFF
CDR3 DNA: TGTGCCAGCAGATCCCACACTGAAGCTTTCTTT

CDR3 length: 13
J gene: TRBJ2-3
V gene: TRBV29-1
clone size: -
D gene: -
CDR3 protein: CSVAGPREAPQYF
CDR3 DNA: TGCAGCGTTGCGGGCCCCAGAGAGGCTCCGCAGTATTTT

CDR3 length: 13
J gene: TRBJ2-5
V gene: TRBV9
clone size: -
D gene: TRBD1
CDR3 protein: CASSRDSQETQYF
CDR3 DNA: TGTGCCAGCAGCCGGGACAGCCAAGAGACCCAGTACTTC

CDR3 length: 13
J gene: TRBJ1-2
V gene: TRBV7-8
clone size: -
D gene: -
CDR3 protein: CASSLAATPRATF
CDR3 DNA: TGTGCCAGCAGCTTAGCGGCGACCCCTCGAGCCACCTTC

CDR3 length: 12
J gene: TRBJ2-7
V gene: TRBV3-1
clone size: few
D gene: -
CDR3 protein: CASSQGPGEQYF
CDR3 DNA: TGTGCCAGCAGCCAGGGGCCAGGGGAGCAGTACTTC

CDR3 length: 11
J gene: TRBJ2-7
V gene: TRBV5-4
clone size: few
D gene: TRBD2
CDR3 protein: CASSRDYWVVF
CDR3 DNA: TGTGCCAGCAGCAGGGACTACTGGGTTGTCTTC

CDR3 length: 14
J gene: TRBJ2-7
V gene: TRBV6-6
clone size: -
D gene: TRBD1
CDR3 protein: CASSSQGNSYEQYF
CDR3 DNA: TGTGCCAGCAGTTCACAGGGGAATTCCTACGAGCAGTACTTC

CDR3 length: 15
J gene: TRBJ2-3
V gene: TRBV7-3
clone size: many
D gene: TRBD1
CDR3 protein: CASSLEGQGPDTQYF
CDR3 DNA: TGTGCCAGCAGCTTAGAGGGACAGGGACCAGATACGCAGTATTTT

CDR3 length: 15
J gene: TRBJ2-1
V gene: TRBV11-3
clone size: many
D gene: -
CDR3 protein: CASSRVPTPYNEQFF
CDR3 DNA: TGTGCCAGCAGCCGTGTGCCGACACCCTACAATGAGCAGTTCTTC

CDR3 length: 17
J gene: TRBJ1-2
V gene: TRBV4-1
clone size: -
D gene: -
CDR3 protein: CASSQDNLGQANYGYTF
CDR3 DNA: TGCGCCAGCAGCCAAGATAATTTGGGGCAAGCTAACTATGGCTACACCTTC

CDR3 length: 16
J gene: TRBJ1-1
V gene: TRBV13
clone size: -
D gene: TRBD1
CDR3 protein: CASSFSPDRGVTEAFF
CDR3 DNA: TGTGCCAGCAGCTTCAGCCCGGACAGGGGTGTCACTGAAGCTTTCTTT

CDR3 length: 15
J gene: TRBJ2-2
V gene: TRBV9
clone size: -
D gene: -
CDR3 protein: CASSAHGLNTGELFF
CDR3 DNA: TGTGCCAGCAGCGCGCATGGCCTGAACACCGGGGAGCTGTTTTTT

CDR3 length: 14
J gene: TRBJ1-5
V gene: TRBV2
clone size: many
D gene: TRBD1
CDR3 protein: CASSEGQGSQPQHF
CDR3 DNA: TGTGCCAGCAGTGAGGGACAGGGCTCTCAGCCCCAGCATTTT

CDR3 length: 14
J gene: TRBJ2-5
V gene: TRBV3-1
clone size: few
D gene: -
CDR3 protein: CASSRHGAGETQYF
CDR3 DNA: TGTGCCAGCAGCCGGCACGGCGCGGGAGAGACCCAGTACTTC

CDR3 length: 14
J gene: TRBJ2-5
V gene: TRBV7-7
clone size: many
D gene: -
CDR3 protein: CASSFGAEQETQYF
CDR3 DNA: TGTGCTAGCAGCTTTGGGGCGGAACAAGAGACCCAGTACTTC

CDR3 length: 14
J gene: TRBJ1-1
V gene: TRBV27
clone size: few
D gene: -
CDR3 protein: CASSLWRGNTEAFF
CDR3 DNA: TGTGCCAGCAGTTTATGGAGGGGGAACACTGAAGCTTTCTTT

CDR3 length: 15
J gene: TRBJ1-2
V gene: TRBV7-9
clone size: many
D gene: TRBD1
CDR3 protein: CASSPRTGPNYGYTF
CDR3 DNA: TGTGCCAGCAGCCCCCGGACAGGGCCTAACTATGGCTACACCTTC

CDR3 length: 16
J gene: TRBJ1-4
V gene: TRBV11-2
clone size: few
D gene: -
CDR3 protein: CASSLVVLTSNEKLFF
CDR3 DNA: TGTGCCAGCAGCTTAGTCGTCCTTACCTCTAATGAAAAACTGTTTTTT